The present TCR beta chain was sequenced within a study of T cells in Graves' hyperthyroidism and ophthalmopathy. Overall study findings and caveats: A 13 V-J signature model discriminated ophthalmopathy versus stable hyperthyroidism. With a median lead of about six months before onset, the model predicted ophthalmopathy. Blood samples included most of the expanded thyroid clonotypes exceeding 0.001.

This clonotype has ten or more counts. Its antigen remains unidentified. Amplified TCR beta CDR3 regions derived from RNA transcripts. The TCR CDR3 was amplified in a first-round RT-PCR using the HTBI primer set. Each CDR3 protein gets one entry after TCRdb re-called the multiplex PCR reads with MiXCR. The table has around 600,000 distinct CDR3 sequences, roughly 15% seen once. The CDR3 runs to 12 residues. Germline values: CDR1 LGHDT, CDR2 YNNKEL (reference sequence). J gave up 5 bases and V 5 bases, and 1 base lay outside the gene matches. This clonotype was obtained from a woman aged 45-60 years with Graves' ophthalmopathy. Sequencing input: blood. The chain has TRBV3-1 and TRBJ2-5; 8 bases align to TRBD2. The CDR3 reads CASSGTSETQYF. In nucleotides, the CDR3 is TGTGCCAGCAGCGGGACTAGTGAGACCCAGTACTTC.